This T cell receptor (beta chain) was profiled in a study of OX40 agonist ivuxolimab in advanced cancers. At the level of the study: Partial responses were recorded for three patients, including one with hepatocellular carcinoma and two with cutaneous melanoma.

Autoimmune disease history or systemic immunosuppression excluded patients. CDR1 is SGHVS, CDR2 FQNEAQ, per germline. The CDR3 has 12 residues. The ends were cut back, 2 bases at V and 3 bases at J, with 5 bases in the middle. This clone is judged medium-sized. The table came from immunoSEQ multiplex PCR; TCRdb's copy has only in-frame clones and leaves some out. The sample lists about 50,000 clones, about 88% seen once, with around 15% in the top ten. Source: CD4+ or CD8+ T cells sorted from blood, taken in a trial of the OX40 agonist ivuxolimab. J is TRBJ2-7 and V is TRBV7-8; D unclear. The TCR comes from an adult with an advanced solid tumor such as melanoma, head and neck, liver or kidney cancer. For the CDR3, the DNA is TGTGCCAGCAGCTTACAAGACTACGAGCAGTACTTC. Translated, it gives CASSLQDYEQYF.